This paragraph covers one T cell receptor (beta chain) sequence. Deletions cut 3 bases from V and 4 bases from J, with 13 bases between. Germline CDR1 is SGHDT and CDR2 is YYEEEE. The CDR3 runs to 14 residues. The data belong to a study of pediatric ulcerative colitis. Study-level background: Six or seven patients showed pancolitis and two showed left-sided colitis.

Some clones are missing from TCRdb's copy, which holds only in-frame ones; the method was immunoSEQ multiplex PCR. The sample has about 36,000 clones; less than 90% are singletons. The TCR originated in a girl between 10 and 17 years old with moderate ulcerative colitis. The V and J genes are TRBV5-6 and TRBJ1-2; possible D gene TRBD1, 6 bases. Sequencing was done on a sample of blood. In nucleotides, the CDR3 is TGTGCCAGCAGCTACCGGACAGCCTCCTATGGCTACACCTTC. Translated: CASSYRTASYGYTF.